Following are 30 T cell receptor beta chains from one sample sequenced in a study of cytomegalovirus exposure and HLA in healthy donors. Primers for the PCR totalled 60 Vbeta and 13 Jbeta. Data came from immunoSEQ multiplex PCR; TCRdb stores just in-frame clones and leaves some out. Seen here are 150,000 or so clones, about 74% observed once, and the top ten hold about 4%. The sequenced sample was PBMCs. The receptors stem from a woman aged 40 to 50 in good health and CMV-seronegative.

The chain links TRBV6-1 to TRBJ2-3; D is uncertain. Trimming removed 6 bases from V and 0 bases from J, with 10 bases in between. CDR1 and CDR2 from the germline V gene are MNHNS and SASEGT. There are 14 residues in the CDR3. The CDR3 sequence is CASSPKTSTDTQYF. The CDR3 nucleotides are TGTGCCAGCAGCCCCAAGACTAGCACAGATACGCAGTATTTT.

CDR3 sequence: CASSLEAVPSGWTYEQYF. The CDR3 DNA follows: TGCGCCAGCAGCTTGGAAGCTGTTCCTAGCGGGTGGACCTACGAGCAGTACTTC. This rearrangement joins TRBV5-1 to TRBJ2-7, with TRBD2 identical over 8 bases. The CDR3 is 18 residues long. Trimming at V came to 0 bases and at J to 2 bases, leaving 13 bases not matched to a gene. The germline V gene has CDR1 SGHRS and CDR2 YFSETQ.

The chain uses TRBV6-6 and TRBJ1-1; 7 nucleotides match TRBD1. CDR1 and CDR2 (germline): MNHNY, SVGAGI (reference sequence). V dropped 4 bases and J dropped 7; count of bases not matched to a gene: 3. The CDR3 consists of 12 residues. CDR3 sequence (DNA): TGTGCCAGCAGTTCCCAGGGGGATGAAGCTTTCTTT. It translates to CASSSQGDEAFF.

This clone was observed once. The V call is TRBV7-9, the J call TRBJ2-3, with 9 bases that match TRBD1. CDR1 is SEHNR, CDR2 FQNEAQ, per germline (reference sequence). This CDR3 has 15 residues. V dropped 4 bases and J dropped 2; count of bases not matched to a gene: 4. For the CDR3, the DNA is TGTGCCAGCAGCTCCCGGACAGGGGACACAGATACGCAGTATTTT. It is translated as CASSSRTGDTDTQYF.

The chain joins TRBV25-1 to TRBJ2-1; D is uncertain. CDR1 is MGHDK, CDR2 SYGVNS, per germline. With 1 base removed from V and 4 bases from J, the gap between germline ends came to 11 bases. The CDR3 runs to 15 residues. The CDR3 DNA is TGTGCCAGCAGTGAATGGTTTGGAGTATACAATGAGCAGTTCTTC. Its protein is CASSEWFGVYNEQFF.

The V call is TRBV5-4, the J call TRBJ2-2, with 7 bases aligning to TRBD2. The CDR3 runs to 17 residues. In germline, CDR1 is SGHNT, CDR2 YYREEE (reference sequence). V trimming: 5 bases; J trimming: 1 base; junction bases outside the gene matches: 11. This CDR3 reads CASRPPLSGGNTGELFF. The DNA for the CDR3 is TGTGCCAGCAGGCCTCCCCTCTCGGGGGGGAACACCGGGGAGCTGTTTTTT. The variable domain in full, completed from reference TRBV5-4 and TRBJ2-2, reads ETGVTQSPTHLIKTRGQQVTLRCSSQSGHNTVSWYQQALGQGPQFIFQYYREEENGRGNFPPRFSGLQFPNYSSELNVNALELDDSALYLCASRPPLSGGNTGELFFGEGSRLTVL.

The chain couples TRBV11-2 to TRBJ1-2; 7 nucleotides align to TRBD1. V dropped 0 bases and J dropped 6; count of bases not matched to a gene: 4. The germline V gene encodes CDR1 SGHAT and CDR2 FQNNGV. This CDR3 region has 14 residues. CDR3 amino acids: CASSLDWQGDGYTF. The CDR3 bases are TGTGCCAGCAGCTTAGACTGGCAGGGGGATGGCTACACCTTC. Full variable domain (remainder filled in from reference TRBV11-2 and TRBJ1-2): EAGVAQSPRYKIIEKRQSVAFWCNPISGHATLYWYQQILGQGPKLLIQFQNNGVVDDSQLPKDRFSAERLKGVDSTLKIQPAKLEDSAVYLCASSLDWQGDGYTFGSGTRLTVV.

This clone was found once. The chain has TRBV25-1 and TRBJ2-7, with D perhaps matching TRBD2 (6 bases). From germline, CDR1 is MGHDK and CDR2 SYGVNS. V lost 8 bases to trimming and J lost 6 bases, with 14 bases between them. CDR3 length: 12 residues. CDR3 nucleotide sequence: TGTGCCAGCTGGACCAGGGACTCCGAGCAGTACTTC. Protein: CASWTRDSEQYF.

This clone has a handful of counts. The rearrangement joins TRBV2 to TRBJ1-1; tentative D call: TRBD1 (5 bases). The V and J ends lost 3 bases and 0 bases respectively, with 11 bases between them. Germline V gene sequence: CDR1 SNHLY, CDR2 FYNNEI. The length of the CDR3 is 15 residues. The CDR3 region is CASSDVGHLNTEAFF. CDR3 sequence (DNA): TGTGCCAGCAGTGATGTTGGACACCTGAACACTGAAGCTTTCTTT.

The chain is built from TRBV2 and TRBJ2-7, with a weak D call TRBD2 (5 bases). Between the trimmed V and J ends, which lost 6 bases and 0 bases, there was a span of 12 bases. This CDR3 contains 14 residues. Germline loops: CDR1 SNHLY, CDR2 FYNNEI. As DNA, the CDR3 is TGTGCCAGCAGGGTTAGCGCAAACTCCTACGAGCAGTACTTC. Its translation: CASRVSANSYEQYF.

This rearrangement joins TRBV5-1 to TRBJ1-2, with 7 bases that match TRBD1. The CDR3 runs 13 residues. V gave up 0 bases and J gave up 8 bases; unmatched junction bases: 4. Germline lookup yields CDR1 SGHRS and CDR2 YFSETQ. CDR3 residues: CASSLEGAGGYTF. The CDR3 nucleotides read TGCGCCAGCAGCTTGGAGGGGGCAGGAGGCTACACCTTC. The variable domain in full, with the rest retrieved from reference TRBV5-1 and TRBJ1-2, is KAGVTQTPRYLIKTRGQQVTLSCSPISGHRSVSWYQQTPGQGLQFLFEYFSETQRNKGNFPGRFSGRQFSNSRSEMNVSTLELGDSALYLCASSLEGAGGYTFGSGTRLTVV.

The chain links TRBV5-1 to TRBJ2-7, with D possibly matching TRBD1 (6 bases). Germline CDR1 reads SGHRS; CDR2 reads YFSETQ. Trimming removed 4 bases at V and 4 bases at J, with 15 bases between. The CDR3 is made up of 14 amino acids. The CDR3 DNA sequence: TGCGCCAGCAGCCCCTCCTGGGGGCGGTACGAGCAGTACTTC. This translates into CASSPSWGRYEQYF.

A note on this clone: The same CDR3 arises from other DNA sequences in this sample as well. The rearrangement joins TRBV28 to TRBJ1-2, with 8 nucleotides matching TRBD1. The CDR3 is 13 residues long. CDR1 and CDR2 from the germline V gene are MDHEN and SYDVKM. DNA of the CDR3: TGTGCTACCTTCATACAGGGGGACTATGGCTACACCTTC. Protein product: CATFIQGDYGYTF.

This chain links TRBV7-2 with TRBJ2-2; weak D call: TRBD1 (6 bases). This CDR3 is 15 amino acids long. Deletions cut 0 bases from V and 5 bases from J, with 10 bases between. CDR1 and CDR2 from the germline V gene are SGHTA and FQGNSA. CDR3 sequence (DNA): TGTGCCAGCAGCTTAGCGAGCACAGGGACCGGGGAGCTGTTTTTT. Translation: CASSLASTGTGELFF.

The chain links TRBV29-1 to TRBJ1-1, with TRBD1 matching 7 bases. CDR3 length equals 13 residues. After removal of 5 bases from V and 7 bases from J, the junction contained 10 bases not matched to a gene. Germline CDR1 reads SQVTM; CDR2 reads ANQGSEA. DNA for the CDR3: TGCAGCGTTCCCGGACAGGCGGTTGTTGAAGCTTTCTTT. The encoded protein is CSVPGQAVVEAFF.

The CDR3 reads CASSNSNEQFF. Written as DNA, the CDR3 is TGTGCCAGCAGCAACTCGAATGAGCAGTTCTTC. This chain connects TRBV21-1 to TRBJ2-1; the table calls TRBD2, which could not be checked here. TRBV21-1 corresponds to a pseudogene. This CDR3 contains 11 residues.

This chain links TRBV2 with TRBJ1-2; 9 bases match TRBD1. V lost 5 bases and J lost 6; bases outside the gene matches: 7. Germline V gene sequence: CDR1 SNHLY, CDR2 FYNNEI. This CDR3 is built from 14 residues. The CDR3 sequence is CASSYGTGSDGYTF. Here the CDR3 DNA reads TGTGCCAGCAGTTACGGGACAGGGTCGGATGGCTACACCTTC. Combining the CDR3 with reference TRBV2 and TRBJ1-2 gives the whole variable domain EPEVTQTPSHQVTQMGQEVILRCVPISNHLYFYWYRQILGQKVEFLVSFYNNEISEKSEIFDDQFSVERPDGSNFTLKIRSTKLEDSAMYFCASSYGTGSDGYTFGSGTRLTVV.

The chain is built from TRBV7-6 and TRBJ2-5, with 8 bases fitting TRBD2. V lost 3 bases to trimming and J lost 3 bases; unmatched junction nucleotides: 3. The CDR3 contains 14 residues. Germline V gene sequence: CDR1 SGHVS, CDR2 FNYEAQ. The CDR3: CASSFLAGEETQYF. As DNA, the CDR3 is TGTGCCAGCAGCTTTCTAGCGGGCGAAGAGACCCAGTACTTC.

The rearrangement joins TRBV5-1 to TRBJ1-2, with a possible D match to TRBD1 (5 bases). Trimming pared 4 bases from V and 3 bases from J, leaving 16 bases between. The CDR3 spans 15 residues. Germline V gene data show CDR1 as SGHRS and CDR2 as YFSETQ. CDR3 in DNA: TGCGCCAGCAGCAGGACCCACGGGGGGGACTATGGCTACACCTTC. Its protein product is CASSRTHGGDYGYTF. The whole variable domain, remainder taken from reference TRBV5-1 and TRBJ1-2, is KAGVTQTPRYLIKTRGQQVTLSCSPISGHRSVSWYQQTPGQGLQFLFEYFSETQRNKGNFPGRFSGRQFSNSRSEMNVSTLELGDSALYLCASSRTHGGDYGYTFGSGTRLTVV.

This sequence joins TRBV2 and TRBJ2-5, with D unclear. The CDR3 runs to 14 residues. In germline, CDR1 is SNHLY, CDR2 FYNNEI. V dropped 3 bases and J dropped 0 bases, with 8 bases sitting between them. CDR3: CASSEEQYQETQYF. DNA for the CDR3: TGTGCCAGCAGTGAGGAACAGTACCAAGAGACCCAGTACTTC.

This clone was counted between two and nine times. CDR3 sequence reads: CASSYSTGFQPQHF. CDR3 sequence (DNA): TGTGCCAGCAGTTACTCGACAGGGTTTCAGCCCCAGCATTTT. This sequence joins TRBV6-5 and TRBJ1-5; 7 nucleotides match TRBD1. The germline V gene encodes CDR1 MNHEY and CDR2 SVGAGI. The CDR3 consists of 14 residues. J lost 6 bases, V lost 0 bases, and 2 bases had no gene match.

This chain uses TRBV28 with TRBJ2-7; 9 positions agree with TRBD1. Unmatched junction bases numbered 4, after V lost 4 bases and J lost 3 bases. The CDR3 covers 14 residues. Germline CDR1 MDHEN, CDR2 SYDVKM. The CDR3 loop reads CASSSGTGIYEQYF. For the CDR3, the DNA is TGTGCCAGCAGTTCCGGGACAGGGATCTACGAGCAGTACTTC.

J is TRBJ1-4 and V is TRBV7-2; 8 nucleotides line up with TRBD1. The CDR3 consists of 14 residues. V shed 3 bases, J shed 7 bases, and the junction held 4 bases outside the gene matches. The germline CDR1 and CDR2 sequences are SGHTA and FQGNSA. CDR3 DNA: TGTGCCAGCAGCTTCCAGGGGGCGCGTGAAAAACTGTTTTTT. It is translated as CASSFQGAREKLFF.

The CDR3 sequence: CASSLNPLSYEQYF. CDR3 coding DNA: TGTGCCAGCAGTTTAAATCCCCTTTCCTACGAGCAGTACTTC. This chain joins TRBV28 and TRBJ2-7; D gene ambiguous. V was pared by 2 bases and J by 1 base, with 9 bases between. This CDR3 spans 14 amino acids. The germline V gene has CDR1 MDHEN and CDR2 SYDVKM. Combining the CDR3 with reference TRBV28 and TRBJ2-7 gives the whole variable domain DVKVTQSSRYLVKRTGEKVFLECVQDMDHENMFWYRQDPGLGLRLIYFSYDVKMKEKGDIPEGYSVSREKKERFSLILESASTNQTSMYLCASSLNPLSYEQYFGPGTRLTVT.

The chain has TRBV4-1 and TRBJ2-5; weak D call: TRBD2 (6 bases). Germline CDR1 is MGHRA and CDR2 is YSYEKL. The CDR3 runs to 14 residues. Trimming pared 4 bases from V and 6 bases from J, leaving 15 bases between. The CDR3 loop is CASSLGGTLKTQYF. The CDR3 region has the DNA TGCGCCAGCAGCCTAGGAGGGACCTTAAAGACCCAGTACTTC.

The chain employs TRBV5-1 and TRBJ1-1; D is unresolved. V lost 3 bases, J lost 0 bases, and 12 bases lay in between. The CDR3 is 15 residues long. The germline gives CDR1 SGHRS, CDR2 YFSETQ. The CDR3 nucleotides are TGCGCCAGCAGCTGGTTACCGGGATTGAACACTGAAGCTTTCTTT. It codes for CASSWLPGLNTEAFF.

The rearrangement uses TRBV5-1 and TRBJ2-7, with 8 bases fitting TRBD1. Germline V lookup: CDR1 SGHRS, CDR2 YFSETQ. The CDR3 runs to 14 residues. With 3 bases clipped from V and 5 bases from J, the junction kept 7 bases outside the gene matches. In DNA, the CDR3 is TGCGCCAGCAGCTCGGACAGGGAGGTGAACGAGCAGTACTTC. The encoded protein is CASSSDREVNEQYF.

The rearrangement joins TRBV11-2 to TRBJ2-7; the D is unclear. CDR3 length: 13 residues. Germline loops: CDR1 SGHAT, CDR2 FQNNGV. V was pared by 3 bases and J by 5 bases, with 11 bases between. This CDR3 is CASSLRVHHEQYF. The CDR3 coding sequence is TGTGCCAGCAGCTTGCGCGTTCACCACGAGCAGTACTTC.

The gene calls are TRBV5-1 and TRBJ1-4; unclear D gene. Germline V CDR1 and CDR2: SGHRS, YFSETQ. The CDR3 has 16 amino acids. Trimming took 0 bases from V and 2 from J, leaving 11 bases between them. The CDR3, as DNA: TGCGCCAGCAGCTTGGTTACCACTGCTACTAATGAAAAACTGTTTTTT. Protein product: CASSLVTTATNEKLFF.

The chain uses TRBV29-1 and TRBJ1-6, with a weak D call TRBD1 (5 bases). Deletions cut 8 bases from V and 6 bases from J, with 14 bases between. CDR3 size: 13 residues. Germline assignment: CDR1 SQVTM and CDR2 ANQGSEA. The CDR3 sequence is CSPRSGFNSPLHF. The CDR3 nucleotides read TGCAGCCCAAGATCAGGGTTTAATTCACCCCTCCACTTT. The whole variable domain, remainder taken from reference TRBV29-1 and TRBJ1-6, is SAVISQKPSRDICQRGTSLTIQCQVDSQVTMMFWYRQQPGQSLTLIATANQGSEATYESGFVIDKFPISRPNLTFSTLTVSNMSPEDSSIYLCSPRSGFNSPLHFGNGTRLTVT.